This T cell receptor (beta chain) was captured in a study of blood T cell repertoires in COVID-19. Study as a whole: Samples came from the United States, Italy and Spain, spanning acute and convalescent COVID-19. From T cells, B-cell-depleted T cells, or PBMCs came the material, which was cDNA or gDNA.

Germline lookup yields CDR1 DFQATT and CDR2 SNEGSKA (reference sequence). The ends lost 3 bases at V and 5 bases at J; junction bases unmatched: 9. This CDR3 region has 16 residues. Original analysis: Reference gene primer amplification in the assay estimated nucleated cell counts. Some clones are missing from TCRdb's copy, which holds only in-frame ones; the method was immunoSEQ multiplex PCR. V and J calls and clone size are copied from that table; D and trimming were computed from the DNA. The data hold around 320,000 clones, with more than 70% observed a single time. Specimen: peripheral blood. The chain recombines TRBV20-1 with TRBJ2-5; the match to TRBD2 covers 13 bases. The TCR originated in a woman in her twenties or thirties who had recovered from COVID-19. CDR3 residues: CSASGTSGGVVETQYF. CDR3 sequence (DNA): TGCAGTGCTAGTGGCACTAGCGGGGGGGTGGTGGAGACCCAGTACTTC.